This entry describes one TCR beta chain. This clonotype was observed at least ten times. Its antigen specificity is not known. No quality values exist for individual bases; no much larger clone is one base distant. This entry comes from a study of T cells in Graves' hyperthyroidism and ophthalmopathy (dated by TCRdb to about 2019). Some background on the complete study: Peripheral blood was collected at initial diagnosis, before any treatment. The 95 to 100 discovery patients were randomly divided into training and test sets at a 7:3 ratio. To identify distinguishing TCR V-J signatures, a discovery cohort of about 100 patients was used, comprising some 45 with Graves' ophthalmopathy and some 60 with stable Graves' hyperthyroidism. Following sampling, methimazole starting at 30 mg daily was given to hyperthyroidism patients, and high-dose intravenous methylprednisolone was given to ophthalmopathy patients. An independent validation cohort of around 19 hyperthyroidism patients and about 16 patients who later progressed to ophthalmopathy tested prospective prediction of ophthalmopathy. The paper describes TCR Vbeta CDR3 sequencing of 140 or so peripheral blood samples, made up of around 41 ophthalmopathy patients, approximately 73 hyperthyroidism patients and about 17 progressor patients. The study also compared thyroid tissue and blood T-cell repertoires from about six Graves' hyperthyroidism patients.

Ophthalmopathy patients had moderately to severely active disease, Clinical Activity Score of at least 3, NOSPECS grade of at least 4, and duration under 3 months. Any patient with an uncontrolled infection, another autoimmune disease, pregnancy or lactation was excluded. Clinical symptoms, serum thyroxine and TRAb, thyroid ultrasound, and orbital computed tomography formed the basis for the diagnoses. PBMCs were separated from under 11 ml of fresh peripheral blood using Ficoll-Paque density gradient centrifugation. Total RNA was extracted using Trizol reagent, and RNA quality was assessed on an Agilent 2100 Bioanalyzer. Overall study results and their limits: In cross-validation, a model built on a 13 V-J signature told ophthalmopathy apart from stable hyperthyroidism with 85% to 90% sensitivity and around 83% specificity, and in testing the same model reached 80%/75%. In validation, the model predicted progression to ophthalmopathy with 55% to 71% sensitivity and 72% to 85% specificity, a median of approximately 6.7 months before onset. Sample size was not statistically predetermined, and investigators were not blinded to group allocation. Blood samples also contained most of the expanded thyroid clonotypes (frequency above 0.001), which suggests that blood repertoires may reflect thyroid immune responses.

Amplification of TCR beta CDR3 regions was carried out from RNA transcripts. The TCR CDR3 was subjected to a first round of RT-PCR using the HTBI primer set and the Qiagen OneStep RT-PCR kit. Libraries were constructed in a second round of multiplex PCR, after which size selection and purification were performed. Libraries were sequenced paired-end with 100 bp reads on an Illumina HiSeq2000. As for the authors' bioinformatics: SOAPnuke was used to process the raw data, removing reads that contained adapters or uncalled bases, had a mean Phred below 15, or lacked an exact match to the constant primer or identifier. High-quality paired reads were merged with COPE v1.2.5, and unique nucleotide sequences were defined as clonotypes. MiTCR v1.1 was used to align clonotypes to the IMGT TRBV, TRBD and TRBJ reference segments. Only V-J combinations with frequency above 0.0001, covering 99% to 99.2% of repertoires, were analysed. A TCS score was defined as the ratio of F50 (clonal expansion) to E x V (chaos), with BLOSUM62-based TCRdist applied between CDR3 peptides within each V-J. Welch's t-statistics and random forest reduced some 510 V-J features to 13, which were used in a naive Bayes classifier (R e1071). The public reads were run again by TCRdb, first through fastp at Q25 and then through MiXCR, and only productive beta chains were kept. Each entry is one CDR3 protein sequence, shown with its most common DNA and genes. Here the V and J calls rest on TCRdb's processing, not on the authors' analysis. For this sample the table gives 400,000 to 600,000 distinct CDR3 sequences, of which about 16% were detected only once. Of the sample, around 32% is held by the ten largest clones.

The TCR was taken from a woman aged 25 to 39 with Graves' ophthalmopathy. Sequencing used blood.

Here is the DNA: TGTGCCTGGCGGACAGGGGGCACTGAAGCTTTCTTT. The translation is CAWRTGGTEAFF. The sequence is built from TRBV30 and TRBJ1-1; TRBD1 matches 10 bases in the middle. From its cysteine to its phenylalanine, the CDR3 spans 12 amino acids. The kept DNA is CDR3 alone, 36 bases in frame from the first base. The germline V and J ends show losses of 5 bases and 4 bases respectively, and no gene match explains 1 base of the junction. Via the germline V gene (reference sequence), CDR1 is GTSNPN and CDR2 SVGIG.